This T cell receptor (beta chain) was profiled in a study of T cell responses to AZD1222 COVID-19 vaccine. Turning to the study itself: Pooling of second doses given at about 4 or about 12 weeks was done.

General study findings and limits: No day 14 peak samples; only post-peak repertoires were characterized. Of the AZD1222 recipients, only six or seven were seropositive at baseline.

The CDR3 contains 13 residues. The V and J ends lost 2 bases and 7 bases respectively, with 11 bases between them. CDR1 and CDR2 from the germline V gene are MGHDK and SYGVNS. The protocol was immunoSEQ multiplex PCR, while the TCRdb copy is restricted to in-frame clones and leaves out a portion. The table includes around 120,000 clones, about 91% detected once. With respect to this clone: Its specificity is unknown.

The V call is TRBV25-1, the J call TRBJ1-1; the D gene is possibly TRBD1 (5 bases). The sample here was peripheral blood, taken on day 0 of AZD1222 vaccination. This clonotype originated in an adult in good health. DNA of the CDR3: TGTGCCAGCAGTGAAATGCCAGGGTTTGAAGCTTTCTTT. Its translation: CASSEMPGFEAFF.